This entry lists 15 T cell receptor beta chains sequenced from one sample in a study of blood T cell repertoires in COVID-19. Clones were sequenced by immunoSEQ multiplex PCR, and TCRdb holds only the in-frame ones, with some missing. The sample has about 210,000 clones, roughly nine tenths seen once; the top ten hold roughly 1.2%. The sample taken for sequencing was peripheral blood. The source is a man aged 25 to 40 with acute or convalescent COVID-19.

V gene TRBV6-5 combines with J gene TRBJ2-3, with 10 bases fitting TRBD2. Germline CDR1 and CDR2: MNHEY and SVGAGI. This CDR3 spans 14 amino acids. V was clipped by 7 bases and J by 0 bases; unmatched bases: 1. CDR3 in amino acids: CASTSGSSTDTQYF. Written as DNA, the CDR3 is TGTGCCAGCACTAGCGGGAGTAGCACAGATACGCAGTATTTT.

The chain joins TRBV30 to TRBJ2-5, with TRBD2 matching over 7 bases. This CDR3 is 15 amino acids long. Germline V lookup: CDR1 GTSNPN, CDR2 SVGIG (reference sequence). The V gene end was trimmed by 0 bases and the J gene end by 3 bases; junction bases not matched to a gene: 7. The CDR3, as DNA: TGTGCCTGGAGTGTCGGCGGGGGAGGGAAAGAGACCCAGTACTTC. This sequence encodes CAWSVGGGGKETQYF. The full variable domain, in which reference TRBV30 and TRBJ2-5 provide the parts outside the CDR3, is SQTIHQWPATLVQPVGSPLSLECTVEGTSNPNLYWYRQAAGRGLQLLFYSVGIGQISSEVPQNLSASRPQDRQFILSSKKLLLSDSGFYLCAWSVGGGGKETQYFGPGTRLLVL.

This clone has a single count. The rearrangement uses TRBV18 and TRBJ2-7; 11 bases align to TRBD2. The CDR3 loop spans 15 amino acids. The germline CDR1 and CDR2 sequences are KGHSH and LQKENI. J lost 2 bases, V lost 6 bases, and 6 bases had no gene match. The CDR3 nucleotides read TGTGCCAGCTCTCCGACTAGCGGGAAGACCTACGAGCAGTACTTC. As protein: CASSPTSGKTYEQYF. Looking up the rest from reference TRBV18 and TRBJ2-7 gives the full variable domain: NAGVMQNPRHLVRRRGQEARLRCSPMKGHSHVYWYRQLPEEGLKFMVYLQKENIIDESGMPKERFSAEFPKEGPSILRIQQVVRGDSAAYFCASSPTSGKTYEQYFGPGTRLTVT.

This clone has a single count. This rearrangement joins TRBV27 to TRBJ2-1, with TRBD1 identical over 8 bases. V gave up 7 bases and J gave up 8 bases; unmatched junction bases: 10. CDR1 is MNHEY, CDR2 SMNVEV, per germline (reference sequence). The CDR3 spans 14 residues. This CDR3 reads CASTNRDRPDEQFF. The CDR3 DNA reads TGTGCCAGCACCAATAGGGACAGGCCGGATGAGCAGTTCTTC.

This clone came up once. The rearrangement links TRBV6-5 to TRBJ1-4; 8 nucleotides agree with TRBD1. The CDR3 sequence is 15 residues long. With 5 bases clipped from V and 6 bases from J, the junction kept 8 bases outside the gene matches. Germline assignment: CDR1 MNHEY and CDR2 SVGAGI. CDR3 protein: CASSLRTGRHEKLFF. DNA for the CDR3: TGTGCCAGCAGTCTGAGGACAGGGCGGCATGAAAAACTGTTTTTT.

The J gene is TRBJ1-5, the V gene TRBV24-1; 8 bases match TRBD1. Looked up from germline, CDR1 is KGHDR and CDR2 is SFDVKD. The trim removed 3 bases at V and 5 bases at J, leaving 8 bases unmatched. The CDR3 runs 16 residues. The CDR3, as DNA: TGTGCCACCAGTGATGCCGGGACAGGTACGCATCAGCCCCAGCATTTT. Residues: CATSDAGTGTHQPQHF.

V usage is TRBV11-3 and J usage is TRBJ2-7; possible D gene TRBD2, 5 bases. The CDR3 spans 12 residues. V lost 4 bases, J lost 4 bases, and 8 bases lay in between. Germline lookup yields CDR1 SGHNT and CDR2 YENEEA. CDR3 sequence (DNA): TGTGCCAGCAGCTCTTTAGCGTACGAGCAGTACTTC. This gives the protein CASSSLAYEQYF.

The table lists this clone with a count of one. The chain links TRBV30 to TRBJ1-1; maybe TRBD1 (6 bases). With 6 bases removed from V and 6 bases from J, the gap between germline ends came to 14 bases. This CDR3 has 12 amino acids. CDR1 GTSNPN and CDR2 SVGIG come from the germline V gene (reference sequence). The CDR3 DNA sequence: TGTGCCTGCGGACAGTTCAAACCTGAAGCTTTCTTT. Its translation: CACGQFKPEAFF.

This chain joins TRBV27 and TRBJ1-2, with a weak D call TRBD1 (6 bases). The V gene's germline CDR1 is MNHEY and CDR2 SMNVEV (reference sequence). The CDR3 is made up of 13 amino acids. V was clipped by 2 bases and J by 3 bases, with 7 bases between them. The CDR3 region is CASSLNRDYGYTF. CDR3 nucleotides: TGTGCCAGCAGTTTAAACAGGGACTATGGCTACACCTTC.

V gene TRBV7-9 combines with J gene TRBJ1-1; perhaps TRBD1 as D (5 bases). The germline CDR1 and CDR2 sequences are SEHNR and FQNEAQ (reference sequence). This CDR3 is built from 14 residues. Trimming took 4 bases from V and 4 from J, leaving 13 bases between them. The CDR3 is CASSSQGWVTEAFF. CDR3 nucleotide sequence: TGTGCCAGCAGCTCGCAGGGTTGGGTCACTGAAGCTTTCTTT.

This chain uses TRBV19 with TRBJ1-5; possible D gene TRBD1, 6 bases. Germline CDR1 is LNHDA and CDR2 is SQIVND (reference sequence). CDR3 size: 15 residues. The V gene lost 3 bases and the J gene lost 2 bases, with 11 bases spanning the gap. CDR3 nucleotides: TGTGCCAGTAGTATCAGGGGTCAAGGCAATCAGCCCCAGCATTTT. This codes for CASSIRGQGNQPQHF.

This chain links TRBV19 with TRBJ1-2, with a tentative D call TRBD1 (6 bases). The CDR3 length is 14 residues. The V and J ends lost 5 bases and 4 bases respectively, with 14 bases between them. Germline loops: CDR1 LNHDA, CDR2 SQIVND (reference sequence). CDR3 bases: TGTGCCAGTAGTCCGCGGACAGTCTCCTATGGCTACACCTTC. It is translated as CASSPRTVSYGYTF.

The chain employs TRBV28 and TRBJ2-1, with unresolved D. With 6 bases removed from V and 2 bases from J, the gap between germline ends came to 17 bases. Germline V gene lookup returns CDR1 MDHEN and CDR2 SYDVKM. The CDR3 covers 16 residues. In DNA form, the CDR3 reads TGTGCCAGCAGCTCAAAATCACCGCAGGCCTACAATGAGCAGTTCTTC. Its translation is CASSSKSPQAYNEQFF.

The table lists this clone with a few counts. The chain combines TRBV4-1 with TRBJ2-3; 14 bases map to TRBD2. This CDR3 contains 19 residues. Trimming at V came to 1 base and at J to 2 bases, leaving 8 bases not matched to a gene. The germline V gene encodes CDR1 MGHRA and CDR2 YSYEKL. The CDR3 sequence is CASSQVKGLAGDFTDTQYF. In DNA, the CDR3 is TGCGCCAGCAGCCAAGTCAAGGGACTAGCGGGGGACTTCACAGATACGCAGTATTTT.

The CDR3 reads CASSLAGGGTQYF. The CDR3 region has the DNA TGTGCCAGCAGTTTAGCTGGGGGGGGTACGCAGTATTTT. The V gene is TRBV12-3 or TRBV12-4, the J gene TRBJ2-3; 7 bases map to TRBD2. Unmatched junction bases numbered 2, after V lost 0 bases and J lost 8 bases. The CDR3 has 13 amino acids.